The entry that follows covers one T cell receptor beta chain sequence. Its matching antigen is unknown. Produced via immunoSEQ multiplex PCR; TCRdb's table is partial and in-frame only. Counted here are roughly 500,000 clones, around 88% occurring once; the ten biggest clones make up 9.5% to 15%. Treatment defined: around 19 received Ad26.COV2.S at low or high dose, single or two shots; 5 received placebo; per-sample allocation not given. Samples came from day 63 after the first vaccine or placebo injection. Donation came from an adult in Boston who was aged 18-55 years. This specimen belongs to a study of Ad26.COV2.S vaccination and SARS-CoV-2 variants. At the level of the study: Intramuscular Ad26.COV2.S at 5x10^10 or 1x10^11 viral particles.

Points from the study as a whole: People given the vaccine had a wider spike-specific TCR breadth than placebo recipients did.

The sequences come from peripheral blood, collected in a trial of Ad26.COV2.S vaccine versus placebo. The receptor was isolated from a person aged 18-65 years who received the Ad26.COV2.S COVID-19 vaccine or a placebo.

The CDR3 reads CASSFGGQNTDTQYF. CDR3 DNA sequence: TGTGCCAGCAGTTTCGGGGGGCAGAACACAGATACGCAGTATTTT. The rearrangement joins TRBV28 to TRBJ2-3; TRBD2 might be the D (7 bases). The V and J ends lost 3 bases and 2 bases respectively, with 12 bases between them. The CDR3 is 15 residues long. Germline CDR1 reads MDHEN; CDR2 reads SYDVKM.